This T cell receptor (beta chain) emerged from a study of siplizumab effects on memory and regulatory T cells. General observations from the study: Unstimulated subset assignment was obtained for only a minor fraction of alloreactive clones.

A remark on this clone: Its matching antigen is unknown.

Assay: immunoSEQ multiplex PCR; the TCRdb copy retains only in-frame clones and omits some. The sample records under 130,000 clones, roughly 91% being singletons. This clonotype was obtained from a human donor in good health. Sequencing was carried out using CD4+ T cells sorted from blood.

The CDR3 sequence is CASSLPPNHEQYF. CDR3 bases: TGTGCCAGCAGCTTACCCCCCAACCACGAGCAGTACTTC. The V call is TRBV7-2, the J call TRBJ2-7; D is unclear. Between the trimmed V and J ends, which lost 2 bases and 5 bases, there was a span of 10 bases. The CDR3 runs 13 residues. Germline V lookup: CDR1 SGHTA, CDR2 FQGNSA. Based on the CDR3 plus reference TRBV7-2 and TRBJ2-7, the full variable domain is GAGVSQSPSNKVTEKGKDVELRCDPISGHTALYWYRQSLGQGLEFLIYFQGNSAPDKSGLPSDRFSAERTGGSVSTLTIQRTQQEDSAVYLCASSLPPNHEQYFGPGTRLTVT.